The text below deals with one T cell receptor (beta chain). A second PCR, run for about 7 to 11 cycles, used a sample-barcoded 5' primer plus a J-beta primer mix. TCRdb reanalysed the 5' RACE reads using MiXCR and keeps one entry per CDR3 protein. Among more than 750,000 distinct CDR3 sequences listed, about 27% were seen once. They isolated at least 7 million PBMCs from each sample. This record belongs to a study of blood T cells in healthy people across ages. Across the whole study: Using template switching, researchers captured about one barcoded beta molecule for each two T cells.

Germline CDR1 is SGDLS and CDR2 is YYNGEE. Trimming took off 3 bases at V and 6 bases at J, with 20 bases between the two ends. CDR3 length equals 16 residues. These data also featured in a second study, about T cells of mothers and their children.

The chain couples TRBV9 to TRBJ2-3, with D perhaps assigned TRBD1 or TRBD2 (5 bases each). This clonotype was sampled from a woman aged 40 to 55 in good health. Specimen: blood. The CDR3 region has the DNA TGTGCCAGCAGCGCCCCACCGGGCAGGGCGGGTGATACGCAGTATTTT. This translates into CASSAPPGRAGDTQYF.